This T cell receptor (beta chain) is from a study of blood T cell repertoires in COVID-19. The V and J ends lost 1 base and 15 bases respectively, with 13 bases between them. The CDR3 runs to 12 residues. Per the germline V gene, CDR1 is SEHNR and CDR2 is FQNEAQ (reference sequence). Assay: immunoSEQ multiplex PCR; the TCRdb copy retains only in-frame clones and omits some. The sample includes approximately 330,000 clones, roughly 91% of them seen just once. Sample: PBMCs or T cells enriched from blood (not recorded which). The chain links TRBV7-9 to TRBJ2-1; weak D call: TRBD1 (6 bases). The clonotype was recovered from a woman aged 25-40 years who had recovered from COVID-19. Here the CDR3 reads CASSLGREGGFF. In DNA form, the CDR3 reads TGTGCCAGCAGCTTAGGGAGAGAAGGGGGGTTCTTC.